A single sample gave rise to the 12 T cell receptor beta chains below, sequenced in a study of CD8+CD57+ T cells in acquired aplastic anemia. Genomic DNA, serving as template, underwent TCR beta VDJ and CDR3 profiling. TCRdb re-called the reads through MiXCR, storing one row per CDR3 protein. This sample has 98,000 or so distinct CDR3 sequences, with around 53% found just once. Material for sequencing was sorted CD4+, CD8+, or CD8+CD57+ T cells (not recorded which) from PBMCs. Receptors were obtained from a human donor in good health, serving as a control.

The chain recombines TRBV5-1 with TRBJ1-2, with D unresolved. From germline, CDR1 is SGHRS and CDR2 YFSETQ. The V end was cut by 1 base, the J end by 1 base, with 11 bases between. This CDR3 is 15 amino acids long. The DNA of the CDR3 is TGCGCCAGCAGCTTGCGTACAGATGATAACTATGGCTACACCTTC. It is translated as CASSLRTDDNYGYTF.

Concerning this clonotype: One end of the junction varies from germline; a read error may be responsible. V is TRBV6-1 and J is TRBJ2-5; TRBD1 aligns across 10 bases. CDR3 size: 14 residues. Germline CDR1 MNHNS, CDR2 SASEGT. The CDR3 protein is CACSRDRGVGTQYF. CDR3 in DNA: TGTGCCTGCAGTAGGGACAGGGGTGTGGGGACCCAGTACTTC.

This clonotype was detected many times. The V and J genes are TRBV5-6 and TRBJ2-1; 9 bases are a match to TRBD1. Trimming removed 4 bases from V and 16 bases from J; junction bases left unmatched: 9. The CDR3 is 12 residues long. Looked up from germline, CDR1 is SGHDT and CDR2 is YYEEEE. The CDR3 DNA reads TGTGCCAGCAGCGCTGACAGGGGGATTGGATTCTTC. It is translated as CASSADRGIGFF. The variable domain in full, with the rest retrieved from reference TRBV5-6 and TRBJ2-1, is DAGVTQSPTHLIKTRGQQVTLRCSPKSGHDTVSWYQQALGQGPQFIFQYYEEEERQRGNFPDRFSGHQFPNYSSELNVNALLLGDSALYLCASSADRGIGFFGPGTRLTVL.

V usage is TRBV29-1 and J usage is TRBJ1-2; 8 nucleotides match TRBD1. V gave up 1 base and J gave up 8 bases; unmatched junction bases: 6. The CDR3 runs to 13 residues. The germline CDR1 and CDR2 sequences are SQVTM and ANQGSEA. CDR3 nucleotide sequence: TGCAGCGTTGAAGCCCAGGGGGCGAAGGGCTACACCTTC. Protein sequence: CSVEAQGAKGYTF.

This clonotype was seen many times. The V call is TRBV5-4, the J call TRBJ1-4, with a tentative D call TRBD1 (6 bases). Germline assignment: CDR1 SGHNT and CDR2 YYREEE (reference sequence). The CDR3 totals 12 residues. V was cut by 1 base and J by 8 bases, with 6 bases left in between. The CDR3, as DNA: TGTGCCAGCAGCTTGACAGGGGAAAAACTGTTTTTT. Translating it yields CASSLTGEKLFF.

This clonotype was seen at least ten times. The rearrangement uses TRBV9 and TRBJ1-4; D unclear. The CDR3 has 15 amino acids. V was cut by 4 bases and J by 0 bases, with 10 bases left in between. Germline CDR1 is SGDLS and CDR2 is YYNGEE. The CDR3 nucleotides are TGTGCCAGCAGCACCGGGTCCTCAACTAATGAAAAACTGTTTTTT. Translating it yields CASSTGSSTNEKLFF.

This clonotype was counted many times. J is TRBJ1-4 and V is TRBV2, with D possibly matching TRBD1 (5 bases). In germline, CDR1 is SNHLY, CDR2 FYNNEI. Between the trimmed V and J ends, which lost 7 bases and 7 bases, there was a span of 16 bases. The CDR3 is 14 amino acids. The CDR3 DNA sequence: TGTGCCAGCACCGAGGGACGGAGGGTTGAAAAACTGTTTTTT. Translating it yields CASTEGRRVEKLFF. The entire variable domain, with the rest obtained from reference TRBV2 and TRBJ1-4, is as follows: EPEVTQTPSHQVTQMGQEVILRCVPISNHLYFYWYRQILGQKVEFLVSFYNNEISEKSEIFDDQFSVERPDGSNFTLKIRSTKLEDSAMYFCASTEGRRVEKLFFGSGTQLSVL.

The CDR3 DNA sequence: TGTGCCAGTAGTATCGGAGGGTCAAACACTGAAGCTTTCTTT. As protein: CASSIGGSNTEAFF. The chain employs TRBV19 and TRBJ1-1, with D unresolved. The CDR3 sequence is 14 residues long. V was pared by 3 bases and J by 2 bases, with 10 bases between. CDR1 and CDR2 from the germline V gene are LNHDA and SQIVND (reference sequence).

The sample holds many counts of this clonotype. V is TRBV6-1 and J is TRBJ2-7, with 9 bases aligning to TRBD2. This CDR3 spans 16 amino acids. Trimming cost V 5 bases and J 2 bases; bases outside gene matches: 10. In germline, CDR1 is MNHNS, CDR2 SASEGT. CDR3 residues: CASSNRLAVSTYEQYF. The CDR3 DNA reads TGTGCCAGCAGTAATCGACTAGCGGTATCCACCTACGAGCAGTACTTC.

The chain carries TRBV6-1 and TRBJ2-1; 13 bases are a match to TRBD2. With 6 bases clipped from V and 0 bases from J, the junction kept 5 bases outside the gene matches. CDR3 size: 17 residues. The germline V gene encodes CDR1 MNHNS and CDR2 SASEGT. The chain's CDR3 is CASRAGLAGLSYNEQFF. The CDR3, as DNA: TGTGCCAGCAGGGCGGGACTAGCGGGGCTCTCCTACAATGAGCAGTTCTTC.

The chain recombines TRBV15 with TRBJ1-2; TRBD1 matches 7 bases. The CDR3 runs to 12 residues. Germline V gene sequence: CDR1 LNHNV, CDR2 YYDKDF (reference sequence). Trimming cost V 8 bases and J 4 bases; bases outside gene matches: 4. The CDR3 loop is CATAGQLYGYTF. CDR3 nucleotides: TGTGCCACCGCGGGACAGCTCTATGGCTACACCTTC.

The chain joins TRBV10-3 to TRBJ1-4; unclear D gene. The CDR3 consists of 13 residues. Germline CDR1 and CDR2: ENHRY and SYGVKD. V was trimmed by 6 bases and J by 7 bases, leaving 12 bases between them. CDR3 nucleotides: TGTGCCATCAGCTCCGGGTTGGGTGAAAAACTGTTTTTT. This translates into CAISSGLGEKLFF.